The source of this T cell receptor (beta chain) is a study of CD8 T cells in ankylosing spondylitis. Study observations and caveats: Disease-linked clones were reportedly significantly enriched in matched ankylosing spondylitis synovial fluid. What seemed typical of ankylosing spondylitis blood was a TCR beta motif built from fewer than ten highly homologous variants.

The ends lost 0 bases at V and 6 bases at J; junction bases unmatched: 8. Per the germline V gene, CDR1 is DFQATT and CDR2 is SNEGSKA (reference sequence). This CDR3 region has 16 residues. This clonotype was detected a few times. Its antigen is not identified. A single record per CDR3 protein comes from TCRdb applying MiXCR to the 5' RACE reads. Among some 300,000 distinct CDR3 sequences listed, less than 25% were seen once. J is TRBJ2-3 and V is TRBV20-1, with 11 nucleotides matching TRBD2. Material: blood, either unsorted or a sorted T cell fraction (not recorded which). This TCR came from a female donor with ankylosing spondylitis or in good health (not recorded which). Here the CDR3 reads CSARDHLAGGPDTQYF. In nucleotides, the CDR3 is TGCAGTGCTAGAGATCACCTAGCGGGAGGCCCTGATACGCAGTATTTT.